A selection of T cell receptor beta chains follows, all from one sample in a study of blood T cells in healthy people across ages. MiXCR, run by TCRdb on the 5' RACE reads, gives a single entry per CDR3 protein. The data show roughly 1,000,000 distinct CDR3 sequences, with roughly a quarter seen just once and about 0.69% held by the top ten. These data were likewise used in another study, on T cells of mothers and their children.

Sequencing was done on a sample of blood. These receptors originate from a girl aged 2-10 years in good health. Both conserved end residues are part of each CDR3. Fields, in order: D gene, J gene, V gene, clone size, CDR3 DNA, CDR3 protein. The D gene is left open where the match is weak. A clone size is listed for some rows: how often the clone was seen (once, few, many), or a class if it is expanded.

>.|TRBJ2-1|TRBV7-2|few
TGTGCCAGCAGCTTAGGAGGGTTGGATGAGCAGTTCTTC
CASSLGGLDEQFF
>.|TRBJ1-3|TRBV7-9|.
TGTGCCAGCAGCTTAGAATCCCCCTGGGCTAGCTCTGGAAACACCATATATTTT
CASSLESPWASSGNTIYF
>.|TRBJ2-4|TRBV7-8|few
TGTGCCAGCAGCTCCCATATGACCGGAAAAGGGGCCAAAAACATTCAGTACTTC
CASSSHMTGKGAKNIQYF
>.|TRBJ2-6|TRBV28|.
TGTGCCAGCAGCAACAGACTGGGGGGGGCCAACGTCCTGACTTTC
CASSNRLGGANVLTF
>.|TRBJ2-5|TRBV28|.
TGTGCCTGCAGTGCCGGGGACAACCAAGAGACCCAGTGCTTC
CACSAGDNQETQCF
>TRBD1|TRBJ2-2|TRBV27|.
TGTGCCAGCACCCAGGACAGGGCGGGTCCCACCGGGGAGCTGTTTTTT
CASTQDRAGPTGELFF
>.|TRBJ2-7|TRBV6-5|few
TGTGCCAGCAGGTATTCTTACCAGGAGACCTACGAGCAGTACTTC
CASRYSYQETYEQYF
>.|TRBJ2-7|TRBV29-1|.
TGCAGCGTTGAATGGGGCAGCTCCTACGAGCAGTACTTC
CSVEWGSSYEQYF
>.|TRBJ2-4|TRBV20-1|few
TGCAGTGCTAGAGATAGGATAGGAAACATTCAGTACTTC
CSARDRIGNIQYF
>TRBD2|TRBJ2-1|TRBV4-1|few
TGCGCCAGCAGCCAAGTCCCTATAGCGGGAGGAGGTAATGAGCAGTTCTTC
CASSQVPIAGGGNEQFF
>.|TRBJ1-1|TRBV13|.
TGTGCCAGCAGCTCTAGGGTACAGGTGAACACTGAAGCTTTCTTT
CASSSRVQVNTEAFF
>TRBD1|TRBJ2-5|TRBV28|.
TGTGCCAGCATTAAAAGAGGCAGGGGGCTCCAAGAGACCCAGTACTTC
CASIKRGRGLQETQYF
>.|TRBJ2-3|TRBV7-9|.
TGTGCCAGCAGCGAGCCTCTTCCAGATACGCAGTATTTT
CASSEPLPDTQYF
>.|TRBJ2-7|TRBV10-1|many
TGCGCCAGCAGTGATGGATCGGAGGGGTACGAGCAGTACTTC
CASSDGSEGYEQYF
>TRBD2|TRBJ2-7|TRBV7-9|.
TGTGCCAGCAGCTTACTAGCGGGAGGGCGAGACTACGAGCAGTACTTC
CASSLLAGGRDYEQYF
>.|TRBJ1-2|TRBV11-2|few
TGTGCCAGCAGCCCCTTAATCTCGGCGGGGGATAACTATGGCTACACCTTC
CASSPLISAGDNYGYTF
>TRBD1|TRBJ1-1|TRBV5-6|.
TGTGCCAGCAGCCCCTTTACAGGGGCGAACACTGAAGCTTTCTTT
CASSPFTGANTEAFF
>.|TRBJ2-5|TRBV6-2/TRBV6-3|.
TGTGCCAGCAGGCCAGGGGAGGCCCAAGAGACCCAGTACTTC
CASRPGEAQETQYF
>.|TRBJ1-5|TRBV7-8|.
TGTGCCAGCAGCTTAGATTCCCTCAGACTACTTTTTTCGCCCCAGCATTTT
CASSLDSLRLLFSPQHF
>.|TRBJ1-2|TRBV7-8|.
TGTGCCAGCAGCTTAGGAACCCCGGTGAGGATACCCGGCTACACCTTC
CASSLGTPVRIPGYTF
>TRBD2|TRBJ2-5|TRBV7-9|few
TGTGCCAGCGGTCAAACTAGCGGTAAAGAGACCCAGTACTTC
CASGQTSGKETQYF
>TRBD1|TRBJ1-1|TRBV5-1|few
TGCGCCAGCAGCCAAGATACAGGGGGCGCAGGGGCTTTCTTT
CASSQDTGGAGAFF
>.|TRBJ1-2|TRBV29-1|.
TGCAGCGTTGAGGGAGGGAGAGACTATGGCTACACCTTC
CSVEGGRDYGYTF
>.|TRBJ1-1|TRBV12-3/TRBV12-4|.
TGTGCCAGCAGTTTAAATTTAGGGGTAAGGCGTTGGGGAGCTTTCTTT
CASSLNLGVRRWGAFF
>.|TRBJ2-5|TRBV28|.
TGTGCCAGCGTACGGGATAGGAAGGAGACCCAGTACTTC
CASVRDRKETQYF
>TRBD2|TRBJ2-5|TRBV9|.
TGTGCCAGCAGCGTAGACCTAGCGGGGGGGCTCGAGACCCAGTACTTC
CASSVDLAGGLETQYF
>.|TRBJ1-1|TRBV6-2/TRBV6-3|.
TGTGCCAGCAGCTATGAGACATGGTCCCTCGGGAAGAACACTGAAGCTTTCTTT
CASSYETWSLGKNTEAFF
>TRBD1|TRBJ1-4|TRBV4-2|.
TGTGCCAGCAGCCCAGGGGCAGGGGGCGAAAAACTGTTTTTT
CASSPGAGGEKLFF
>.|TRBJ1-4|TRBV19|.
TGTGCCAGTATGGGTTCTAATGAAAAACTGTTTTTT
CASMGSNEKLFF